The 21 T cell receptor beta chains below were found in one sample sequenced in a study of response to subunit inactivated influenza vaccine. One entry per CDR3 protein results from TCRdb running MiXCR on the RT-PCR reads. The sample lists fewer than 800,000 distinct CDR3 sequences, approximately 14% occurring once. The sequences come from PBMCs from blood, collected approximately 12 days after vaccination. The receptor set was obtained from a man aged 45-65 years who received an inactivated influenza vaccine.

In this sample, this clonotype turned up a few times. The chain joins TRBV29-1 to TRBJ2-5; the D gene could be TRBD1 or TRBD2 (6 bases each). V lost 7 bases and J 5 bases, leaving 14 bases between the germline ends. The CDR3 runs to 12 residues. Looked up from germline, CDR1 is SQVTM and CDR2 is ANQGSEA. Written as DNA, the CDR3 is TGCAGCGCCATACGGGGGCTTGAGACCCAGTACTTC. Residues: CSAIRGLETQYF.

This clonotype has only a few counts. The chain couples TRBV6-2 or TRBV6-3 to TRBJ2-3; 8 nucleotides match TRBD2. With V trimmed by 6 bases and J by 6 bases, 11 bases remained unmatched. The CDR3 length is 15 residues. CDR1 MNHEY and CDR2 SVGEGT come from the germline V gene. This chain's CDR3 is CASSPRASGSDTQYF. The CDR3 nucleotides are TGTGCCAGCAGCCCCCGGGCTAGCGGGTCGGATACGCAGTATTTT.

V is TRBV2 and J is TRBJ2-5; no clear D. CDR1 is SNHLY, CDR2 FYNNEI, per germline. The CDR3 loop spans 15 amino acids. With 5 bases removed from V and 2 bases from J, the gap between germline ends came to 15 bases. The CDR3: CASSSHSSAQETQYF. In DNA, the CDR3 is TGTGCCAGCAGTTCCCACAGTTCGGCACAAGAGACCCAGTACTTC.

The gene calls are TRBV3-1 and TRBJ2-7; D perhaps matches TRBD1 (5 bases). Trimming removed 1 base at V and 8 bases at J, with 15 bases between. The CDR3 totals 14 residues. CDR1 is LGHDT, CDR2 YNNKEL, per germline (reference sequence). In nucleotides, the CDR3 is TGTGCCAGCAGCCAAGTATTCGACAGTAGGAAGCAGTACTTC. This gives the protein CASSQVFDSRKQYF.

This clonotype occurred a few times. V gene TRBV11-2 combines with J gene TRBJ2-3; D not resolved. V lost 3 bases and J 2 bases, leaving 18 bases between the germline ends. CDR1 is SGHAT, CDR2 FQNNGV, per germline. The CDR3 loop spans 17 amino acids. CDR3 sequence reads: CASSFGRAAILTDTQYF. The CDR3 coding sequence is TGTGCCAGCAGCTTTGGTCGTGCAGCTATCCTCACAGATACGCAGTATTTT.

There are a few counts of this clonotype. The chain carries TRBV5-6 and TRBJ2-1, with D maybe TRBD2 (5 bases). The CDR3 is 16 amino acids. Germline CDR1 is SGHDT and CDR2 is YYEEEE. The V and J ends lost 2 bases and 0 bases respectively, with 12 bases between them. CDR3 loop: CASSFAGLSSYNEQFF. Here the CDR3 DNA reads TGTGCCAGCAGCTTCGCGGGCCTGAGCTCCTACAATGAGCAGTTCTTC.

In this sample, this clonotype turned up many times. This sequence joins TRBV12-3 or TRBV12-4 and TRBJ2-7, with TRBD2 matching 8 bases. The CDR3 has 15 residues. V lost 2 bases to trimming and J lost 4 bases; unmatched junction nucleotides: 7. The CDR3 coding sequence is TGTGCCAGCAGTTTACCCGGGGGGGCTATGTACGAGCAGTACTTC. It yields the protein CASSLPGGAMYEQYF.

The V and J genes are TRBV20-1 and TRBJ1-1; 7 nucleotides align to TRBD1. The CDR3 loop spans 13 amino acids. From germline, CDR1 is DFQATT and CDR2 SNEGSKA (reference sequence). J was trimmed by 11 bases and V by 5 bases; bases with no gene match: 14. The CDR3 sequence: CSALTGWGALAFF. The DNA of the CDR3 is TGCAGTGCTCTGACAGGGTGGGGGGCTTTGGCTTTCTTT.

This chain links TRBV15 with TRBJ1-5; D is undetermined. Trimming pared 1 base from V and 0 bases from J, leaving 7 bases between. Germline lookup yields CDR1 LNHNV and CDR2 YYDKDF (reference sequence). The CDR3 is 15 amino acids. The chain's CDR3 is CATSRGKGSNQPQHF. In DNA, the CDR3 is TGTGCCACCAGCAGAGGGAAGGGTAGCAATCAGCCCCAGCATTTT.

This clonotype was seen more than once but under ten times. The chain couples TRBV15 to TRBJ1-1, with TRBD1 identical over 7 bases. This CDR3 is 15 amino acids long. CDR1 is LNHNV, CDR2 YYDKDF, per germline (reference sequence). V lost 3 bases, J lost 1 base, and 5 bases stayed unmatched. In DNA form, the CDR3 reads TGTGCCACCAGCAGGAAACAGGGGAGGAACACTGAAGCTTTCTTT. Translating gives CATSRKQGRNTEAFF.

This rearrangement joins TRBV28 to TRBJ2-1; perhaps TRBD1 as D (5 bases). V lost 5 bases and J 0 bases, leaving 20 bases between the germline ends. CDR3 length equals 18 residues. Germline V gives CDR1 MDHEN, CDR2 SYDVKM. This CDR3 is CASSPPKQTVYSYNEQFF. CDR3 sequence (DNA): TGTGCCAGCAGTCCCCCAAAGCAGACAGTCTACTCCTACAATGAGCAGTTCTTC.

This rearrangement joins TRBV4-3 to TRBJ1-2; no firm D call. With 1 base removed from V and 1 base from J, the gap between germline ends came to 16 bases. Germline V CDR1 and CDR2: LGHNA, YSLEER. The CDR3 is 17 residues long. The CDR3 spells CASSQAEAPTNNYGYTF. The CDR3 DNA follows: TGCGCCAGCAGCCAAGCGGAGGCGCCGACAAATAACTATGGCTACACCTTC.

This CDR3 reads CASSQVTGQDNYGYTF. In DNA, the CDR3 is TGTGCCAGCAGCCAAGTTACGGGACAGGATAACTATGGCTACACCTTC. The chain has TRBV6-1 and TRBJ1-2; 8 bases line up with TRBD1. Trimming at V came to 6 bases and at J to 1 base, leaving 10 bases not matched to a gene. Germline V gene data show CDR1 as MNHNS and CDR2 as SASEGT. The CDR3 is 16 amino acids.

The chain combines TRBV5-1 with TRBJ2-5, with a tentative D call TRBD1 (5 bases). The germline gives CDR1 SGHRS, CDR2 YFSETQ. CDR3 size: 14 residues. The germline V and J ends were trimmed by 0 bases and 4 bases, with 10 bases remaining between them. The CDR3 loop is CASSLASQGETQYF. CDR3 DNA: TGCGCCAGCAGCTTGGCCTCGCAGGGAGAGACCCAGTACTTC.

This clonotype has just a few counts. The V call is TRBV20-1, the J call TRBJ2-1, with D possibly matching TRBD2 (5 bases). The germline gives CDR1 DFQATT, CDR2 SNEGSKA (reference sequence). Trimming stripped 0 bases from V and 4 bases from J, with 13 bases between. CDR3 size: 15 residues. The DNA for the CDR3 is TGCAGTGCTAGAGATTCCCGCGGGTATTACAATGAGCAGTTCTTC. Translating it yields CSARDSRGYYNEQFF.

This CDR3 reads CASSQVGTIYQPQHF. In DNA form, the CDR3 reads TGCGCCAGCAGCCAAGTCGGGACGATATATCAGCCCCAGCATTTT. The V and J genes are TRBV4-1 and TRBJ1-5; tentative D call: TRBD1 (5 bases). The germline V gene encodes CDR1 MGHRA and CDR2 YSYEKL. This CDR3 spans 15 amino acids. V lost 1 base and J 5 bases, leaving 12 bases between the germline ends.

The rearrangement uses TRBV7-2 and TRBJ2-3; D uncertain. Germline V gene data show CDR1 as SGHTA and CDR2 as FQGNSA. V was cut by 4 bases and J by 3 bases, with 11 bases left in between. This CDR3 region has 14 residues. The CDR3 here is CASSWGLPTDTQYF. In DNA, the CDR3 is TGTGCCAGCAGCTGGGGATTGCCGACAGATACGCAGTATTTT.

This clonotype has a handful of counts. The rearrangement joins TRBV15 to TRBJ2-7, with 12 bases fitting TRBD1. The CDR3 totals 18 residues. The germline V gene encodes CDR1 LNHNV and CDR2 YYDKDF (reference sequence). The trim removed 0 bases at V and 6 bases at J, leaving 12 bases unmatched. CDR3 protein: CATSRDWATGTGGVEQYF. The CDR3 DNA follows: TGTGCCACCAGCAGAGATTGGGCAACCGGGACAGGGGGCGTCGAGCAGTACTTC.

This clonotype was counted only a few times. The chain employs TRBV4-1 and TRBJ1-2, with 11 bases lining up with TRBD1. This CDR3 comprises 17 residues. J was trimmed by 4 bases and V by 2 bases; bases with no gene match: 9. Germline assignment: CDR1 MGHRA and CDR2 YSYEKL. This CDR3 is CASSQLSGTGGAYGYTF. For the CDR3, the DNA is TGCGCCAGCAGCCAATTATCCGGGACAGGGGGGGCCTATGGCTACACCTTC.

This clonotype was seen a few times. The rearrangement uses TRBV6-1 and TRBJ2-3; no clear D gene. CDR1 is MNHNS and CDR2 is SASEGT in the germline V gene. The CDR3 has 13 amino acids. The chain's CDR3 is CAVGPGSTDTQYF. CDR3 DNA: TGTGCAGTCGGTCCCGGGAGCACAGATACGCAGTATTTT.

This clonotype showed up just once. The chain carries TRBV5-1 and TRBJ2-5; TRBD1 matches 7 bases. The ends lost 1 base at V and 5 bases at J; junction bases unmatched: 5. Germline loops: CDR1 SGHRS, CDR2 YFSETQ. The CDR3 spans 14 residues. CDR3 region: CASSLPTGDETQYF. For the CDR3, the DNA is TGCGCCAGCAGCTTGCCCACAGGGGATGAGACCCAGTACTTC.